In its sample, the clone carrying this TCR beta chain was seen a few times. What it binds is unknown. The CDR3 is 14 residues long. CDR1 is SEHNR and CDR2 is FQNEAQ in the germline V gene (reference sequence). V was pared by 6 bases and J by 8 bases, with 14 bases between. These data originate in a study of T cells in Graves' hyperthyroidism and ophthalmopathy. Study results and limitations: Ophthalmopathy prediction by the model preceded onset by a median approximately 6.9 months. Ophthalmopathy was told apart from stable hyperthyroidism by a 13 V-J model.

The investigators amplified TCR beta CDR3 regions from RNA transcripts. When the TCR CDR3 underwent first-round RT-PCR, the HTBI primer set was used. TCRdb ran MiXCR on the multiplex PCR reads and lists one entry per CDR3 protein. The table shows fewer than 25,000 distinct CDR3 sequences, with 45% to 50% occurring only once. PBMCs were obtained from 9 to 10 ml fresh peripheral blood. V gene TRBV7-9 combines with J gene TRBJ1-6, with D perhaps TRBD1 (5 bases). Specimen: blood. This sequence originates from a woman between 40 and 55 years old with Graves' hyperthyroidism that later progressed to Graves' ophthalmopathy. The CDR3 here is CASRGTGHDSPLHF. The DNA for the CDR3 is TGTGCCAGCAGGGGTACAGGTCATGATTCACCCCTCCACTTT.